Sequencing of this T cell receptor (beta chain) was carried out in a study of blood T cell repertoires in COVID-19 (dated by TCRdb to 2018 to 2020). Looking at the study overall: The collaborator samples originated in the United States, Italy and Spain and spanned the acute and convalescent phases of COVID-19. Where available, HLA class I and class II types were taken from metadata supplied by the sample provider and were not determined by assay-based typing. Subjects who had been exposed to COVID-19, were actively infected with it, or had recovered from it provided the deeply sampled blood TCRbeta repertoires that made up the dataset. The samples were drawn from the first 160 participants of the ongoing ImmuneRACE study and from more than 1,000 subjects provided by 6 global collaborators. The sample metadata nearly always contained a de-identified subject ID, COVID-19 status, age in years and sex. The repertoires were released in a freely available public database meant as a resource for research on the immune response to SARS-CoV-2. The prospective study material was composed of cDNA or gDNA derived from T cells, B-cell-depleted T cells, or PBMCs.

TCRbeta CDR3 regions were amplified from genomic DNA by means of the immunoSEQ Assay, a bias-controlled multiplex PCR. For the original study's pipeline: The number of nucleated cells in each sample was estimated from the amplification of reference gene primers within the assay. Sequence reads were collapsed and filtered to measure the absolute abundance of every unique TCRbeta CDR3 rearrangement. For each sample, productive Simpson clonality was calculated as the square root of Simpson's diversity index across productive rearrangements. As stored in TCRdb, this immuneACCESS dataset retains in-frame rearrangements with V and J assigned. A fraction of the clones does not appear; measured against another copy, unresolved V genes explain less than half of the discrepancy, and the remainder lacks a known reason. V, J and clone size are those of that table, while D and trimming were read from the DNA. The sample records 120,000 or so clones, just under 90% of which are singletons. The ten largest account for less than 2.5% of the sample.

Whole blood was collected in K2EDTA tubes by collaborating institutions according to the institutions' own protocols. For TCRbeta analysis, collaborator samples were shipped as frozen whole blood, as isolated PBMCs, or as DNA extracted from either sample type. Regarding this clone: Its antigen target is currently unknown. The sample holds no much larger clone one base away, and base qualities are not on file.

The research as a whole found: Clinical and demographic metadata were provided uncurated, with the amount varying by source and participant.

Including the terminal cysteine and phenylalanine, the CDR3 comprises 12 residues. The read is trimmed to its CDR3 DNA, 36 bases read in frame from base 1. From a lookup of the germline V gene, CDR1 and CDR2 are SGHRS and YFSETQ. Deletion took 7 bases off V and 0 bases off J, with a span of 8 bases between the germline ends. Source material: peripheral blood. The rearranged segments are TRBV5-1 and TRBJ2-7; tentative D gene TRBD1, with 6 bases matching. The TCR sequence derives from a woman in her forties or fifties with acute or convalescent COVID-19. The sequenced DNA is TGCGCCAGCCGGGACAACTCCTACGAGCAGTACTTC. It translates as CASRDNSYEQYF.